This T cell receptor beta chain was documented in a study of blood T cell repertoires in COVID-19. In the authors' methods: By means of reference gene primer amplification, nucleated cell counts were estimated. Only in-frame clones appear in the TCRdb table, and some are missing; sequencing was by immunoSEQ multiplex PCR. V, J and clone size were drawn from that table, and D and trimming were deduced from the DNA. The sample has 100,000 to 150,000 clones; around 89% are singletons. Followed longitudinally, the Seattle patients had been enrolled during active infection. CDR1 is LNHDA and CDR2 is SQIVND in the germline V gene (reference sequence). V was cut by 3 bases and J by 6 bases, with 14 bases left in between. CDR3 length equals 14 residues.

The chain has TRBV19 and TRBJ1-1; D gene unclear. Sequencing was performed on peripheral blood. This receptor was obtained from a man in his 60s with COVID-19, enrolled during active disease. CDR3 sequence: CASSMVATNPEAFF. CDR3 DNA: TGTGCCAGTAGTATGGTAGCAACAAACCCTGAAGCTTTCTTT.